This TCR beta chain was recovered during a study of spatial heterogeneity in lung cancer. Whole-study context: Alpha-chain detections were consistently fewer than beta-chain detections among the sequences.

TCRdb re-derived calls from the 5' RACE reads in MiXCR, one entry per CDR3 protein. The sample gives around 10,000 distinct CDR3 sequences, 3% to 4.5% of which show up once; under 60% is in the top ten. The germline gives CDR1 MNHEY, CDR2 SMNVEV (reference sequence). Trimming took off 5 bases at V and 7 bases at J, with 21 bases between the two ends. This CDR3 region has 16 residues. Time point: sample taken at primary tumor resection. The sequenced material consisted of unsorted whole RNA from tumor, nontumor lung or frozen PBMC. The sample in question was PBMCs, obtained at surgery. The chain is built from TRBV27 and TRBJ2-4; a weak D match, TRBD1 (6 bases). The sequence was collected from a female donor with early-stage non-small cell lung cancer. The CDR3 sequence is CASSPRTALRGNIQYF. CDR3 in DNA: TGTGCCAGCAGTCCCAGGACAGCCCTACGAGGGAACATTCAGTACTTC.